The 32 T cell receptor beta chains listed next were all sequenced from one sample in a study of blood T cell repertoires in COVID-19. Here immunoSEQ multiplex PCR was the method, and the copy in TCRdb shows in-frame clones only, minus some. The sample gives about 76,000 clones, roughly 80% of which show up once; around two fifths is in the top ten. Sequencing input: peripheral blood. The receptors were gathered from a man aged 80 or over with acute or convalescent COVID-19.

The chain carries TRBV7-2 and TRBJ1-5; D perhaps matches TRBD1 (5 bases). This CDR3 contains 15 residues. V dropped 3 bases and J dropped 2 bases, with 11 bases sitting between them. CDR1 is SGHTA and CDR2 is FQGNSA in the germline V gene. CDR3 in DNA: TGTGCCAGCAGCTTTTCGGGGACTGGCAATCAGCCCCAGCATTTT. Protein product: CASSFSGTGNQPQHF.

This clone was observed once. The chain couples TRBV7-2 to TRBJ2-2; 7 nucleotides align to TRBD1. Germline CDR1 SGHTA, CDR2 FQGNSA. CDR3 length: 15 residues. V was clipped by 5 bases and J by 3 bases; unmatched bases: 6. The CDR3, as DNA: TGTGCCAGCAGCCACCGGACAGGATACACCGGGGAGCTGTTTTTT. Its translation is CASSHRTGYTGELFF.

This chain joins TRBV11-2 and TRBJ2-1, with 8 bases identical to TRBD2. The germline V gene encodes CDR1 SGHAT and CDR2 FQNNGV. The trim removed 5 bases at V and 0 bases at J, leaving 3 bases unmatched. The CDR3 contains 15 residues. CDR3 sequence (DNA): TGTGCCAGCAGCGCAAGCGGGAGCTCCTACAATGAGCAGTTCTTC. Its protein is CASSASGSSYNEQFF.

This chain uses TRBV28 with TRBJ2-1, with TRBD2 matching 8 bases. V lost 5 bases, J lost 1 base, and 10 bases stayed unmatched. This CDR3 has 17 residues. In germline, CDR1 is MDHEN, CDR2 SYDVKM. The CDR3 DNA reads TGTGCCAGCAGTCCCCCGGAGCGGGAGAGTTCCTACAATGAGCAGTTCTTC. Translating gives CASSPPERESSYNEQFF.

This chain uses TRBV14 with TRBJ2-3; no reliable D call. CDR3 size: 13 residues. The ends were cut back, 1 base at V and 4 bases at J, with 6 bases in the middle. CDR1 and CDR2 (germline): SGHDN, FVKESK. The CDR3 sequence: CASSQVISDTQYF. The DNA for the CDR3 is TGTGCCAGCAGCCAAGTTATTTCAGATACGCAGTATTTT. Full variable domain (missing parts from reference TRBV14 and TRBJ2-3): EAGVTQFPSHSVIEKGQTVTLRCDPISGHDNLYWYRRVMGKEIKFLLHFVKESKQDESGMPNNRFLAERTGGTYSTLKVQPAELEDSGVYFCASSQVISDTQYFGPGTRLTVL.

The chain has TRBV4-2 and TRBJ2-7; 15 nucleotides line up with TRBD2. The CDR3 spans 17 residues. V gave up 4 bases and J gave up 3 bases; unmatched junction bases: 7. Germline values: CDR1 LGHNA, CDR2 YNFKEQ. The CDR3 bases are TGTGCCAGCAGCCCGGGACTAGCGGGGGGTTCTCTCTACGAGCAGTACTTC. Amino acid sequence: CASSPGLAGGSLYEQYF.

Here the CDR3 DNA reads TGTGCCAGCAGTTCAGGGTCCGGACATCAGCCCCAGCATTTT. This gives the protein CASSSGSGHQPQHF. The rearrangement joins TRBV6-5 to TRBJ1-5, with D possibly matching TRBD1 (5 bases). CDR1 is MNHEY, CDR2 SVGAGI, per germline. The V and J ends lost 4 bases and 5 bases respectively, with 12 bases between them. There are 14 residues in the CDR3.

This rearrangement joins TRBV6-5 to TRBJ2-3, with 8 nucleotides matching TRBD2. The J segment lost 4 bases and the V segment lost 7 bases, leaving 10 bases of the junction unmatched. Germline loops: CDR1 MNHEY, CDR2 SVGAGI. CDR3 length: 15 residues. The CDR3 here is CASTERGIRADTQYF. The CDR3 nucleotides are TGTGCCAGCACGGAGCGGGGGATTAGGGCAGATACGCAGTATTTT.

The chain couples TRBV28 to TRBJ2-1; D possibly corresponds to TRBD1 (6 bases). Germline CDR1 is MDHEN and CDR2 is SYDVKM. V was cut by 4 bases and J by 6 bases, with 13 bases left in between. The CDR3 is made up of 14 amino acids. The DNA of the CDR3 is TGTGCCAGCAGTTCAGGGGACGGGGTCAATGAGCAGTTCTTC. This encodes CASSSGDGVNEQFF.

This clone was seen only once. The CDR3 protein is CASSLGRGSLSTDTQYF. CDR3 coding DNA: TGTGCCAGCAGCTTGGGTCGCGGGTCCCTCAGCACAGATACGCAGTATTTT. This chain links TRBV5-4 with TRBJ2-3; perhaps TRBD2 as D (5 bases). Germline lookup yields CDR1 SGHNT and CDR2 YYREEE (reference sequence). Trimming took 0 bases from V and 0 from J, leaving 14 bases between them. This CDR3 has 17 amino acids.

The chain employs TRBV7-2 and TRBJ2-3; 8 bases are a match to TRBD1. This CDR3 region has 15 residues. In germline, CDR1 is SGHTA, CDR2 FQGNSA. J gave up 4 bases and V 2 bases, and 5 bases lay outside the gene matches. CDR3: CASSLRTGSSDTQYF. In nucleotides, the CDR3 is TGTGCCAGCAGCTTACGGACAGGGTCGTCAGATACGCAGTATTTT.

This sequence joins TRBV7-9 and TRBJ2-5; TRBD2 matches at 8 bases. Trimming took 6 bases from V and 4 from J; bases not matched to a gene: 4. The CDR3 totals 13 residues. From germline, CDR1 is SEHNR and CDR2 FQNEAQ (reference sequence). CDR3 loop: CASSPGGPETQYF. The DNA for the CDR3 is TGTGCCAGCAGTCCGGGAGGGCCAGAGACCCAGTACTTC.

The chain links TRBV7-8 to TRBJ2-7, with D possibly being TRBD1 (5 bases). V lost 4 bases and J 3 bases, leaving 13 bases between the germline ends. CDR3 length equals 14 residues. The germline V gene encodes CDR1 SGHVS and CDR2 FQNEAQ. CDR3 nucleotides: TGTGCCAGCAGCTCTCAGGGAACCTACTACGAGCAGTACTTC. Its translation: CASSSQGTYYEQYF. Full variable domain (outside the CDR3, taken from reference TRBV7-8 and TRBJ2-7): GAGVSQSPRYKVAKRGQDVALRCDPISGHVSLFWYQQALGQGPEFLTYFQNEAQLDKSGLPSDRFFAERPEGSVSTLKIQRTQQEDSAVYLCASSSQGTYYEQYFGPGTRLTVT.

This clone occurred once. This chain links TRBV6-6 with TRBJ2-3, with a weak D call TRBD1 (8 bases). V was trimmed by 5 bases and J by 5 bases, leaving 17 bases between them. This CDR3 contains 15 residues. Per the germline V gene, CDR1 is MNHNY and CDR2 is SVGAGI (reference sequence). The CDR3 loop reads CASSRTGRGLDTQYF. The CDR3 DNA reads as TGTGCCAGCAGTAGGACAGGGAGGGGGTTAGATACGCAGTATTTT.

This rearrangement joins TRBV12-3 or TRBV12-4 to TRBJ1-5; the D is unclear. Trimming left V 6 bases short and J 0 bases short, with 6 bases between. This CDR3 is built from 13 residues. CDR3 DNA sequence: TGTGCCAGCAGCCTTTTTAGCAATCAGCCCCAGCATTTT. It encodes CASSLFSNQPQHF.

This chain joins TRBV11-2 and TRBJ2-2, with a possible D match to TRBD2 (5 bases). The CDR3 totals 14 residues. CDR1 SGHAT and CDR2 FQNNGV come from the germline V gene. V lost 6 bases and J lost 0, with 8 bases in between. The DNA for the CDR3 is TGTGCCAGCAGGCTAGCTCCGAACACCGGGGAGCTGTTTTTT. This encodes CASRLAPNTGELFF.

CDR3 in DNA: TGTGCCACCAGTGATTTGATCAGGGGAGAAGCTTTCTTT. The encoded protein is CATSDLIRGEAFF. The gene calls are TRBV24-1 and TRBJ1-1; maybe TRBD1 (6 bases). The CDR3 totals 13 residues. Germline CDR1 is KGHDR and CDR2 is SFDVKD. The germline V and J ends were trimmed by 0 bases and 8 bases, with 9 bases remaining between them.

This sequence joins TRBV2 and TRBJ2-2; 7 bases align to TRBD2. J lost 1 base, V lost 4 bases, and 3 bases had no gene match. Germline V gives CDR1 SNHLY, CDR2 FYNNEI. The CDR3 runs 15 residues. The CDR3 bases are TGTGCCAGCAGTGGCCTAGCGGTGAACACCGGGGAGCTGTTTTTT. Protein sequence: CASSGLAVNTGELFF.

The chain joins TRBV3-1 (or the pseudogene TRBV3-2) to TRBJ1-2, with 8 bases matching TRBD1. Trimming removed 1 base from V and 4 bases from J; junction bases left unmatched: 8. Germline V gene data show CDR1 as LGHDT and CDR2 as YNNKEL (reference sequence). CDR3 length equals 16 residues. The CDR3 DNA sequence: TGTGCCAGCAGCCAAGCAGCGGCAGGGGGCGCCTATGGCTACACCTTC. It codes for CASSQAAAGGAYGYTF.

The V and J genes are TRBV3-1 (or the pseudogene TRBV3-2) and TRBJ1-3; D is unresolved. The germline V and J ends were trimmed by 6 bases and 3 bases, with 9 bases remaining between them. Germline V gene sequence: CDR1 LGHDT, CDR2 YNNKEL (reference sequence). This CDR3 is 13 amino acids long. CDR3 loop: CASRPPGGNTIYF. CDR3 bases: TGTGCCAGCAGGCCCCCGGGTGGAAACACCATATATTTT.

The V gene is TRBV28, the J gene TRBJ1-4; D may be TRBD1 (6 bases). Trimming pared 7 bases from V and 7 bases from J, leaving 19 bases between. Germline V gene data show CDR1 as MDHEN and CDR2 as SYDVKM. There are 15 residues in the CDR3. The CDR3 here is CASTPSGGLSEKLFF. The CDR3 coding sequence is TGTGCCAGCACCCCAAGCGGGGGGCTTAGTGAAAAACTGTTTTTT.

J is TRBJ1-5 and V is TRBV19; TRBD1 might be the D (6 bases). This CDR3 is 13 amino acids long. The V end lost 6 bases, the J end lost 7 bases, and 13 bases lay between the germline ends. From germline, CDR1 is LNHDA and CDR2 SQIVND (reference sequence). The CDR3 coding sequence is TGTGCCAGTAGCCCCCAGGGGAAGCAGCCCCAGCATTTT. Translating gives CASSPQGKQPQHF. The full variable domain, rest sourced from reference TRBV19 and TRBJ1-5, is DGGITQSPKYLFRKEGQNVTLSCEQNLNHDAMYWYRQDPGQGLRLIYYSQIVNDFQKGDIAEGYSVSREKKESFPLTVTSAQKNPTAFYLCASSPQGKQPQHFGDGTRLSIL.

J is TRBJ2-7 and V is TRBV11-3, with 8 nucleotides matching TRBD1. Germline assignment: CDR1 SGHNT and CDR2 YENEEA. The ends lost 5 bases at V and 5 bases at J; junction bases unmatched: 17. This CDR3 has 17 amino acids. CDR3 in DNA: TGTGCCAGCAGCGCATCCGGGACAGGCCGACCCGGGCACGAGCAGTACTTC. Translating it yields CASSASGTGRPGHEQYF.

The CDR3 reads CASSDVEGTGGHEQYF. The CDR3 nucleotides read TGCGCCAGCTCTGATGTCGAGGGGACAGGGGGCCACGAGCAGTACTTC. V usage is TRBV10-1 and J usage is TRBJ2-7; 12 bases line up with TRBD1. The V gene's germline CDR1 is WNHNN and CDR2 SYGVQD (reference sequence). V was clipped by 8 bases and J by 5 bases; unmatched bases: 13. The CDR3 spans 16 residues.

This chain joins TRBV6-5 and TRBJ1-6; D may be TRBD1 (6 bases). Per the germline V gene, CDR1 is MNHEY and CDR2 is SVGAGI. V dropped 6 bases and J dropped 8 bases, with 17 bases sitting between them. This CDR3 is 15 amino acids long. The CDR3, as DNA: TGTGCCAGCAGCTATGACATCAGGGGCGATTCACCCCTCCACTTT. Translating it yields CASSYDIRGDSPLHF.

The chain has TRBV14 and TRBJ1-1; 7 nucleotides match TRBD1. V lost 3 bases, J lost 3 bases, and 7 bases stayed unmatched. The CDR3 covers 15 residues. Germline loops: CDR1 SGHDN, CDR2 FVKESK. Here the CDR3 reads CASSHDRAGDTEAFF. The CDR3 nucleotides read TGTGCCAGCAGCCATGACAGGGCTGGGGACACTGAAGCTTTCTTT.

The J gene is TRBJ1-1, the V gene TRBV28, with 7 bases that match TRBD1. V shed 7 bases and J 4 bases; nucleotides not matched to a gene: 9. The CDR3 extends over 14 amino acids. Germline loops: CDR1 MDHEN, CDR2 SYDVKM. CDR3 in amino acids: CASIQRPGGTEAFF. CDR3 DNA: TGTGCCAGCATTCAACGTCCAGGGGGCACTGAAGCTTTCTTT.

The CDR3 region is CASSPGRMGGELFF. Written as DNA, the CDR3 is TGTGCCAGCAGCCCCGGGAGAATGGGCGGGGAGCTGTTTTTT. This rearrangement joins TRBV7-3 to TRBJ2-2; possible D gene TRBD2, 6 bases. The V and J ends lost 5 bases and 7 bases respectively, with 14 bases between them. Germline V lookup: CDR1 SGHTA, CDR2 FQGTGA. The CDR3 totals 14 residues. The full variable domain, completed using reference TRBV7-3 and TRBJ2-2, is GAGVSQTPSNKVTEKGKYVELRCDPISGHTALYWYRQSLGQGPEFLIYFQGTGAADDSGLPNDRFFAVRPEGSVSTLKIQRTERGDSAVYLCASSPGRMGGELFFGEGSRLTVL.

The chain uses TRBV10-1 and TRBJ2-5; D uncertain. The CDR3 extends over 8 amino acids. The germline V gene has CDR1 WNHNN and CDR2 SYGVQD (reference sequence). Trimming shortened V by 6 bases and J by 9 bases, and 2 bases separated the two germline ends. In nucleotides, the CDR3 is TGCGCCAGCAGCGCCCAGTACTTC. It translates to CASSAQYF.

CDR3 in amino acids: CASSRTGNNEQFF. CDR3 sequence (DNA): TGCGCCAGCAGCCGGACAGGGAACAATGAGCAGTTCTTC. The J gene is TRBJ2-1, the V gene TRBV10-2; TRBD1 matches at 8 bases. Trimming took 6 bases from V and 5 from J; bases not matched to a gene: 3. There are 13 residues in the CDR3. Germline V gene data show CDR1 as WSHSY and CDR2 as SAAADI.

V and J are TRBV5-6 and TRBJ1-2; 9 nucleotides match TRBD1. Germline loops: CDR1 SGHDT, CDR2 YYEEEE. There are 16 residues in the CDR3. Trimming took 2 bases from V and 2 from J; bases not matched to a gene: 7. CDR3 region: CASSFAGTGFNYGYTF. In DNA, the CDR3 is TGTGCCAGCAGCTTCGCCGGGACAGGGTTCAACTATGGCTACACCTTC.

The chain recombines TRBV6-6 with TRBJ1-1, with unresolved D. Germline V lookup: CDR1 MNHNY, CDR2 SVGAGI (reference sequence). The length of the CDR3 is 14 residues. V was trimmed by 4 bases and J by 3 bases, leaving 12 bases between them. CDR3 sequence: CASSSAGKDTEAFF. In DNA, the CDR3 is TGTGCCAGCAGTTCGGCAGGAAAGGACACTGAAGCTTTCTTT.